This T cell receptor beta chain emerged from a study of cytomegalovirus exposure and HLA in healthy donors. Turning to the study itself: Findings of an earlier analysis included 117 million unique TCR beta sequences from roughly 190 million T cells. The study's early data release held approximately 91 million unique TCRs from HLA-typed donors.

The study ran its PCR with 60 Vbeta and 13 Jbeta primers. Sequencing used immunoSEQ multiplex PCR; TCRdb keeps in-frame clones, though not all of them. The sample includes some 100,000 clones, approximately 81% seen only once; the top ten take 0.95% to 1.5%. A note on this clone: The antigen remains undetermined.

Findings and caveats of the study: Investigators reported more than 150 TCR beta chains as tied to cytomegalovirus.

The sequencing input was PBMCs. This clonotype was obtained from a girl aged 2 to 10 in good health and CMV-seropositive.

CDR3 DNA sequence: TGCGCCAGCAGCTCACAGGGAAGAAACACCGGGGAGCTGTTTTTT. It translates to CASSSQGRNTGELFF. V gene TRBV5-1 combines with J gene TRBJ2-2; a possible D gene is TRBD1 (6 bases). V was clipped by 3 bases and J by 2 bases, with 11 bases between them. Germline-derived CDR1 and CDR2 are SGHRS and YFSETQ. The CDR3 has 15 amino acids.